This T cell receptor beta chain was sequenced during a study of T cell responses to AZD1222 COVID-19 vaccine. This clone has a single count. Its specificity is not known. Study-wide findings and caveats: Breadth and depth of Spike-specific TCRs rose after two AZD1222 doses.

Method: immunoSEQ multiplex PCR; TCRdb's copy keeps in-frame clones and lacks some. The repertoire includes 90,000 to 150,000 clones, about nine tenths of them detected once, and under 3% sits in the top ten. Germline V CDR1 and CDR2: MDHEN, SYDVKM. Deletions cut 6 bases from V and 7 bases from J, with 15 bases between. The CDR3 sequence is 13 residues long. The chain is built from TRBV28 and TRBJ1-2; TRBD1 is a possible D gene (6 bases). The source of this sequence is an adult who received the AZD1222 COVID-19 vaccine. This material consisted of peripheral blood, taken 28 days after the second AZD1222 dose. The CDR3 spells CASSPPGDGGYTF. The CDR3 bases are TGTGCCAGCAGCCCCCCAGGGGATGGTGGCTACACCTTC.